A selection of T cell receptor beta chains follows, all from one sample in a study of blood T cell repertoires in COVID-19. Generated by immunoSEQ multiplex PCR, the TCRdb table keeps only in-frame clones and is missing some. In the table there are 250,000 to 300,000 clones, about nine tenths of which are singletons. The sequencing input was peripheral blood. The receptors were sampled from a man aged 50 to 59 with acute or convalescent COVID-19. CDR3s include the opening cysteine and the closing phenylalanine or tryptophan. Fields, in order: clone size, V gene, D gene, J gene, CDR3 protein, CDR3 DNA. The D gene is left open where the match is weak. For some rows the clone size is stated as once, few or many, or as a class when expanded; others skip it.

clone_size: .; v_call: TRBV5-1; d_call: .; j_call: TRBJ2-7; cdr3_aa: CASSLVGSLARATYEQYF; cdr3_nt: TGCGCCAGCAGCTTGGTGGGTTCCTTGGCCAGGGCAACCTACGAGCAGTACTTC
clone_size: .; v_call: TRBV3-1/TRBV3-2; d_call: TRBD2; j_call: TRBJ2-7; cdr3_aa: CASSQGLAGGSSYEQYF; cdr3_nt: TGTGCCAGCAGCCAGGGACTAGCGGGGGGAAGCTCCTACGAGCAGTACTTC
clone_size: .; v_call: TRBV10-3; d_call: .; j_call: TRBJ2-7; cdr3_aa: CATKGSGGQHSYEQYF; cdr3_nt: TGTGCCACTAAAGGGTCTGGGGGCCAGCATTCCTACGAGCAGTACTTC
clone_size: .; v_call: TRBV7-6; d_call: TRBD1; j_call: TRBJ1-1; cdr3_aa: CASSLADRYTEAFF; cdr3_nt: TGTGCCAGCAGCTTGGCGGACAGGTACACTGAAGCTTTCTTT
clone_size: .; v_call: TRBV5-1; d_call: .; j_call: TRBJ2-5; cdr3_aa: CASSSGTTETQYF; cdr3_nt: TGCGCCAGCAGCTCCGGGACAACGGAGACCCAGTACTTC
clone_size: .; v_call: TRBV2; d_call: TRBD1; j_call: TRBJ1-4; cdr3_aa: CASTWGTGNEKLFF; cdr3_nt: TGTGCCAGCACTTGGGGGACAGGGAATGAAAAACTGTTTTTT
clone_size: .; v_call: TRBV4-1; d_call: .; j_call: TRBJ1-2; cdr3_aa: CASSQEGRGDGYTF; cdr3_nt: TGCGCCAGCAGCCAGGAGGGACGGGGGGACGGCTACACCTTC
clone_size: .; v_call: TRBV7-9; d_call: TRBD1; j_call: TRBJ1-1; cdr3_aa: CASSWRTGVRTEAFF; cdr3_nt: TGTGCCAGCAGCTGGCGGACAGGGGTGCGGACTGAAGCTTTCTTT
clone_size: .; v_call: TRBV11-2; d_call: TRBD1; j_call: TRBJ1-3; cdr3_aa: CASSLRQGGNTIYF; cdr3_nt: TGTGCCAGCAGTTTACGACAGGGGGGAAACACCATATATTTT
clone_size: .; v_call: TRBV18; d_call: .; j_call: TRBJ2-1; cdr3_aa: CASSPREINEQFF; cdr3_nt: TGTGCCAGCTCACCCCGGGAAATCAATGAGCAGTTCTTC
clone_size: .; v_call: TRBV15; d_call: TRBD2; j_call: TRBJ2-7; cdr3_aa: CATSAGGMTWSYEQYF; cdr3_nt: TGTGCCACCAGCGCGGGGGGCATGACCTGGTCCTACGAGCAGTACTTC
clone_size: .; v_call: TRBV19; d_call: TRBD1; j_call: TRBJ2-5; cdr3_aa: CASSIVGDSQTQYF; cdr3_nt: TGTGCCAGTAGTATTGTGGGGGACAGCCAGACCCAGTACTTC
clone_size: .; v_call: TRBV5-4; d_call: .; j_call: TRBJ2-7; cdr3_aa: CASSLAGLVYEQYF; cdr3_nt: TGTGCCAGCAGCTTGGCCGGTCTGGTCTACGAGCAGTACTTC
clone_size: .; v_call: TRBV7-2; d_call: TRBD2; j_call: TRBJ2-1; cdr3_aa: CASSLGAGRRPNEQFF; cdr3_nt: TGTGCCAGCAGCTTAGGAGCGGGGCGGCGCCCCAATGAGCAGTTCTTC
clone_size: .; v_call: TRBV16; d_call: .; j_call: TRBJ1-4; cdr3_aa: CASSQFSSREKLFF; cdr3_nt: TGTGCCAGCAGCCAATTCTCGAGTCGGGAAAAACTGTTTTTT
clone_size: .; v_call: TRBV10-3; d_call: .; j_call: TRBJ2-3; cdr3_aa: CAISESTGSDTQYF; cdr3_nt: TGTGCCATCAGTGAGTCGACCGGGTCAGATACGCAGTATTTT
clone_size: .; v_call: TRBV3-1/TRBV3-2; d_call: TRBD2; j_call: TRBJ2-7; cdr3_aa: CASSPTGGASSYEQYF; cdr3_nt: TGTGCCAGCAGCCCCACGGGAGGGGCAAGCTCCTACGAGCAGTACTTC
clone_size: once; v_call: TRBV7-9; d_call: TRBD1; j_call: TRBJ2-5; cdr3_aa: CASSATGTRETQYF; cdr3_nt: TGTGCCAGCAGCGCGACAGGGACGAGAGAGACCCAGTACTTC
clone_size: .; v_call: TRBV5-1; d_call: .; j_call: TRBJ1-1; cdr3_aa: CASSLERGVNTEAFF; cdr3_nt: TGCGCCAGCAGCTTGGAACGTGGAGTGAACACTGAAGCTTTCTTT
clone_size: .; v_call: TRBV27; d_call: .; j_call: TRBJ2-2; cdr3_aa: CASSTPRLALAGELFF; cdr3_nt: TGTGCCAGCAGTACCCCGCGGCTAGCACTGGCCGGGGAGCTGTTTTTT
clone_size: once; v_call: TRBV2; d_call: TRBD1; j_call: TRBJ1-2; cdr3_aa: CASSSTGNYGYTF; cdr3_nt: TGTGCCAGCAGCTCGACAGGGAACTATGGCTACACCTTC
clone_size: .; v_call: TRBV30; d_call: .; j_call: TRBJ1-2; cdr3_aa: CAWSVGRGTNYGYTF; cdr3_nt: TGTGCCTGGAGTGTAGGAAGGGGGACTAACTATGGCTACACCTTC
clone_size: .; v_call: TRBV30; d_call: .; j_call: TRBJ1-4; cdr3_aa: CAWSGQGLGGEKLFF; cdr3_nt: TGTGCCTGGAGCGGACAAGGATTGGGGGGTGAAAAACTGTTTTTT
clone_size: .; v_call: TRBV12-3/TRBV12-4; d_call: .; j_call: TRBJ2-3; cdr3_aa: CASGYSVDTQYF; cdr3_nt: TGTGCCAGCGGCTACAGTGTAGATACGCAGTATTTT
clone_size: .; v_call: TRBV9; d_call: .; j_call: TRBJ2-7; cdr3_aa: CASSFLGGPTSEQYF; cdr3_nt: TGTGCCAGCAGCTTCTTGGGGGGACCTACCTCCGAGCAGTACTTC
clone_size: .; v_call: TRBV19; d_call: TRBD1; j_call: TRBJ1-1; cdr3_aa: CASYQGANTEAFF; cdr3_nt: TGTGCCAGTTATCAGGGGGCGAACACTGAAGCTTTCTTT
clone_size: .; v_call: TRBV25-1; d_call: TRBD1; j_call: TRBJ1-6; cdr3_aa: CASSESGTGGRGPLHF; cdr3_nt: TGTGCCAGCAGTGAATCGGGGACAGGGGGCAGGGGACCCCTCCACTTT
clone_size: .; v_call: TRBV3-1/TRBV3-2; d_call: TRBD2; j_call: TRBJ2-7; cdr3_aa: CASSQDGAGEYEQYF; cdr3_nt: TGTGCCAGCAGCCAAGATGGGGCGGGGGAGTACGAGCAGTACTTC
clone_size: .; v_call: TRBV10-3; d_call: .; j_call: TRBJ2-3; cdr3_aa: CAISVGDAGDTQYF; cdr3_nt: TGTGCCATCAGTGTAGGAGACGCCGGGGATACGCAGTATTTT
clone_size: .; v_call: TRBV6-6; d_call: .; j_call: TRBJ1-5; cdr3_aa: CASSNEGRHNQPQHF; cdr3_nt: TGTGCCAGCAGTAACGAGGGGAGGCACAATCAGCCCCAGCATTTT
clone_size: .; v_call: TRBV10-1; d_call: .; j_call: TRBJ2-5; cdr3_aa: CASSESGGGTQYF; cdr3_nt: TGCGCCAGCAGTGAGTCAGGAGGAGGGACCCAGTACTTC
clone_size: .; v_call: TRBV5-6; d_call: TRBD1; j_call: TRBJ1-4; cdr3_aa: CASSSGGVFEKLFF; cdr3_nt: TGTGCCAGCAGCTCAGGGGGCGTTTTTGAAAAACTGTTTTTT
clone_size: .; v_call: TRBV2; d_call: .; j_call: TRBJ2-5; cdr3_aa: CASRYQETQYF; cdr3_nt: TGTGCCAGCAGGTATCAAGAGACCCAGTACTTC
clone_size: .; v_call: TRBV6-1; d_call: .; j_call: TRBJ1-4; cdr3_aa: CASSEGTLGNEKLFF; cdr3_nt: TGTGCCAGCAGTGAGGGGACATTGGGGAATGAAAAACTGTTTTTT
clone_size: .; v_call: TRBV4-2; d_call: .; j_call: TRBJ2-3; cdr3_aa: CASSQPGGPSTDTQYF; cdr3_nt: TGTGCCAGCAGCCAACCCGGAGGGCCTAGCACAGATACGCAGTATTTT
clone_size: .; v_call: TRBV2; d_call: .; j_call: TRBJ1-6; cdr3_aa: CASSEVGGDSPLHF; cdr3_nt: TGTGCCAGCAGTGAAGTCGGGGGGGATTCACCCCTCCACTTT
clone_size: few; v_call: TRBV3-1/TRBV3-2; d_call: .; j_call: TRBJ1-1; cdr3_aa: CASSQGRVLAFF; cdr3_nt: TGTGCCAGCAGCCAAGGGAGGGTATTGGCTTTCTTT
clone_size: .; v_call: TRBV10-1; d_call: .; j_call: TRBJ2-2; cdr3_aa: CASSESSGGTGELFF; cdr3_nt: TGCGCCAGCAGTGAGTCTTCCGGAGGCACCGGGGAGCTGTTTTTT
clone_size: .; v_call: TRBV11-2; d_call: TRBD1; j_call: TRBJ2-5; cdr3_aa: CASSLRTGGIQETQYF; cdr3_nt: TGTGCCAGCAGCTTAAGGACAGGGGGTATCCAAGAGACCCAGTACTTC
clone_size: .; v_call: TRBV5-1; d_call: .; j_call: TRBJ2-3; cdr3_aa: CASTGGADTQYF; cdr3_nt: TGCGCCAGCACCGGAGGAGCAGATACGCAGTATTTT
clone_size: .; v_call: TRBV7-2; d_call: TRBD2; j_call: TRBJ2-7; cdr3_aa: CASSLGLAGGSSSYEQYF; cdr3_nt: TGTGCCAGCAGCTTGGGACTAGCGGGGGGTTCAAGCTCCTACGAGCAGTACTTC
clone_size: .; v_call: TRBV14; d_call: TRBD1; j_call: TRBJ1-1; cdr3_aa: CASSRDRRYSEAFF; cdr3_nt: TGTGCCAGCAGCCGGGACAGACGATATAGTGAAGCTTTCTTT
clone_size: .; v_call: TRBV19; d_call: .; j_call: TRBJ2-3; cdr3_aa: CASSRQSTDTQYF; cdr3_nt: TGTGCCAGTAGTCGACAAAGCACAGATACGCAGTATTTT
clone_size: .; v_call: TRBV18; d_call: TRBD2; j_call: TRBJ2-1; cdr3_aa: CASSPTSPGGGGEQFF; cdr3_nt: TGTGCCAGCTCACCAACGAGTCCGGGCGGGGGAGGTGAGCAGTTCTTC
clone_size: .; v_call: TRBV7-6; d_call: .; j_call: TRBJ2-2; cdr3_aa: CASSFSGGTNTGELFF; cdr3_nt: TGTGCCAGCAGCTTTAGCGGCGGGACGAACACCGGGGAGCTGTTTTTT
clone_size: many; v_call: TRBV10-3; d_call: TRBD1; j_call: TRBJ1-1; cdr3_aa: CAISEVGQGNTEAFF; cdr3_nt: TGTGCCATCAGTGAGGTAGGACAGGGCAACACTGAAGCTTTCTTT
clone_size: .; v_call: TRBV4-1; d_call: .; j_call: TRBJ1-5; cdr3_aa: CASSQGGGNSNQPQHF; cdr3_nt: TGCGCCAGCAGCCAAGGTGGGGGGAATAGCAATCAGCCCCAGCATTTT
clone_size: .; v_call: TRBV2; d_call: TRBD2; j_call: TRBJ2-5; cdr3_aa: CASTGRGGLYEETQYF; cdr3_nt: TGTGCCAGCACGGGACGGGGGGGCCTTTATGAAGAGACCCAGTACTTC
clone_size: .; v_call: TRBV3-1/TRBV3-2; d_call: .; j_call: TRBJ2-2; cdr3_aa: CASSQVVGGELFF; cdr3_nt: TGTGCCAGCAGCCAAGTCGTCGGCGGGGAGCTGTTTTTT
clone_size: once; v_call: TRBV28; d_call: TRBD1; j_call: TRBJ1-5; cdr3_aa: CASTGFGSNRGQRIQHF; cdr3_nt: TGTGCCAGCACCGGGTTCGGGTCCAACAGGGGGCAACGGATCCAGCATTTT
clone_size: .; v_call: TRBV5-5; d_call: TRBD1; j_call: TRBJ2-7; cdr3_aa: CASSLGQGDEQYF; cdr3_nt: TGTGCCAGCAGTTTGGGACAGGGTGACGAGCAGTACTTC
clone_size: .; v_call: TRBV7-3; d_call: .; j_call: TRBJ2-3; cdr3_aa: CASSFRPGSDTQYF; cdr3_nt: TGTGCCAGCAGCTTCCGCCCAGGGTCAGATACGCAGTATTTT
clone_size: .; v_call: TRBV24-1; d_call: TRBD1; j_call: TRBJ2-5; cdr3_aa: CATSDPRTGLETQYF; cdr3_nt: TGTGCCACCAGTGACCCCCGGACAGGGCTGGAGACCCAGTACTTC
clone_size: .; v_call: TRBV11-2; d_call: TRBD1; j_call: TRBJ2-5; cdr3_aa: CASSLGGTGTETQYF; cdr3_nt: TGTGCCAGCAGCTTAGGGGGGACAGGGACGGAGACCCAGTACTTC